Listed here is a single T cell receptor (beta chain). The data originate from a study of blood T cell repertoires in COVID-19. Study details: The United States, Italy and Spain were the sources of the acute and convalescent COVID-19 samples. PBMCs, B-cell-depleted T cells, or T cells provided the cDNA or gDNA that made up the material.

Profiled with immunoSEQ multiplex PCR; TCRdb holds only in-frame clones, not every one. This table has approximately 47,000 clones, approximately 85% appearing once. This CDR3 has 13 amino acids. The V gene's germline CDR1 is SNHLY and CDR2 FYNNEI. V dropped 4 bases and J dropped 8 bases, with 14 bases sitting between them. This TCR was sampled from a woman in her sixties or seventies with acute or convalescent COVID-19. The sample taken for sequencing was peripheral blood. This chain uses TRBV2 with TRBJ1-2; unclear D gene. CDR3 sequence: CASSVLITYGYTF. The DNA for the CDR3 is TGTGCCAGCAGTGTCCTCATAACCTACGGCTACACCTTC.